At least ten counts were recorded for the clone carrying this TCR beta chain. Its antigen is currently unknown. The data originate from a study of regulatory T cells in long-lasting Graves disease. Stated time point: newly diagnosed GD, antithyroid drugs for less than 3 months. RNA extracted from PBMCs served as the sequencing template. Regarding the study as a whole: Persistent disease was characterized by preferential usage of TRBV28, TRBJ1-2 and TRBJ2-5. Persistent patients shared more public clonotypes (about 2,900) than new patients (roughly 970).

CDR1 and CDR2 from the germline V gene are MNHEY and SVGAGI. V lost 0 bases to trimming and J lost 6 bases; unmatched junction nucleotides: 8. CDR3 length: 16 amino acids. Arm-PCR of CDR3 regions and iRepertoire HTBI primers were the basis on which TCR beta libraries were built. TCRdb redid the calling of the multiplex PCR reads with MiXCR, one entry per CDR3 protein. This table holds 520,000 or so distinct CDR3 sequences, 9.5% to 15% found once. The sample also formed part of further work on T cells in Graves' hyperthyroidism and ophthalmopathy. That paper adds: Most thyroid clonotypes expanded above 0.001 were also detected in blood.

This receptor was obtained from a woman younger than 45 with Graves disease. The source was peripheral blood mononuclear cells (PBMCs), collected at new diagnosis, from a patient treated with antithyroid drugs. The chain joins TRBV6-5 to TRBJ2-1; 7 bases map to TRBD2. The CDR3 spells CASSYSTAGVGNEQFF. In nucleotides, the CDR3 is TGTGCCAGCAGTTACTCGACCGCGGGAGTTGGCAATGAGCAGTTCTTC.